One sample yielded the 26 T cell receptor beta chains listed below, sequenced in a study of shared clonotypes between healthy human individuals (TCRdb year 2020). Library preparation was by the immunoSEQ multiplex PCR assay. TCRdb retrieved this table from immuneACCESS and kept in-frame rearrangements only. Not all clones are present; in checked studies, unresolved V genes account for under half, and no reason is known for the remainder. The sample data list hundreds of thousands of clones, and about 98% of these were observed just once. The leading ten clones occupy 0.3% of the sample. CD8 naive samples were CD45RO-negative cells positively selected for CCR7, giving a CD45RA+CCR7+ population that excluded TemRA cells. The sequencing input was naive CD8+ T cells sorted from blood. The sample's cell subset or site, from its label and the paper: CD45RA+CCR7+. The receptor set was obtained from a man in his thirties or forties in good health.

This clone was recorded only once. This chain joins TRBV19 and TRBJ2-1; D is tentatively TRBD1 or TRBD2 (6 bases each). V lost 3 bases and J lost 6, with 15 bases in between. Germline V lookup: CDR1 LNHDA, CDR2 SQIVND (reference sequence). The CDR3 is made up of 15 amino acids. Here the CDR3 reads CASSMGGAGINEQFF. The DNA of the CDR3 is TGTGCCAGTAGTATGGGGGGCGCAGGGATCAATGAGCAGTTCTTC.

This chain connects TRBV2 to TRBJ2-7; 9 nucleotides line up with TRBD1. Looked up from germline, CDR1 is SNHLY and CDR2 is FYNNEI. This CDR3 contains 12 residues. The chain's CDR3 is CAYRDRVGEQYF. For the CDR3, the DNA is TGTGCTTACCGGGACAGGGTGGGTGAGCAGTACTTC. Supplemented by reference TRBV2 and TRBJ2-7, the full variable domain reads EPEVTQTPSHQVTQMGQEVILRCVPISNHLYFYWYRQILGQKVEFLVSFYNNEISEKSEIFDDQFSVERPDGSNFTLKIRSTKLEDSAMYFCAYRDRVGEQYFGPGTRLTVT.

This chain links TRBV4-1 with TRBJ1-4, with D unresolved. Deletions cut 2 bases from V and 5 bases from J, with 6 bases between. CDR3 length: 13 amino acids. From germline, CDR1 is MGHRA and CDR2 YSYEKL. The CDR3 DNA reads TGCGCCAGCAGCCAACGGCTAAATGAAAAACTGTTTTTT. As protein: CASSQRLNEKLFF.

This clone has a single count. The gene calls are TRBV7-9 and TRBJ2-7; 10 nucleotides agree with TRBD2. Germline CDR1 and CDR2: SEHNR and FQNEAQ (reference sequence). After removal of 5 bases from V and 2 bases from J, the junction contained 9 bases not matched to a gene. This CDR3 is built from 16 residues. The CDR3 sequence is CASSTRLAGLPYEQYF. Written as DNA, the CDR3 is TGTGCCAGCAGCACCAGACTAGCGGGTTTACCCTACGAGCAGTACTTC.

In its sample, this clone was seen once. The chain is built from TRBV2 and TRBJ1-1, with unresolved D. Germline CDR1 reads SNHLY; CDR2 reads FYNNEI. The CDR3 sequence is 14 residues long. Deletions cut 4 bases from V and 7 bases from J, with 16 bases between. CDR3: CASSAAPSAGEAFF. Here the CDR3 DNA reads TGTGCCAGCAGTGCGGCTCCCTCGGCCGGTGAAGCTTTCTTT. The complete variable domain, with remaining parts taken from reference TRBV2 and TRBJ1-1, reads EPEVTQTPSHQVTQMGQEVILRCVPISNHLYFYWYRQILGQKVEFLVSFYNNEISEKSEIFDDQFSVERPDGSNFTLKIRSTKLEDSAMYFCASSAAPSAGEAFFGQGTRLTVV.

The chain has TRBV5-1 and TRBJ2-7; 7 positions match TRBD1. With V trimmed by 3 bases and J by 5 bases, 5 bases remained unmatched. The CDR3 runs 13 residues. Germline V gene data show CDR1 as SGHRS and CDR2 as YFSETQ. CDR3 residues: CASSWTGSHEQYF. CDR3 nucleotides: TGCGCCAGCAGCTGGACAGGTTCCCACGAGCAGTACTTC.

The count of this clone is one. The chain couples TRBV7-8 to TRBJ1-4; the match to TRBD1 covers 7 bases. From germline, CDR1 is SGHVS and CDR2 FQNEAQ. Unmatched junction bases numbered 21, after V lost 8 bases and J lost 0 bases. CDR3 size: 20 residues. The DNA of the CDR3 is TGTGCCAGCCGGCCCTCGACAGGACAGGAGAATCACCCAACTAATGAAAAACTGTTTTTT. Amino acids: CASRPSTGQENHPTNEKLFF.

The V call is TRBV7-8, the J call TRBJ2-7; the D call may be TRBD1 or TRBD2 (5 bases each). Germline V gene sequence: CDR1 SGHVS, CDR2 FQNEAQ. The length of the CDR3 is 14 residues. V was cut by 2 bases and J by 7 bases, with 15 bases left in between. CDR3 sequence (DNA): TGTGCCAGCAGCTTAAAAGGGGCATCGGGGGAGCAGTACTTC. It specifies CASSLKGASGEQYF.

The genes are TRBV14 and TRBJ2-7; D is ambiguous. Germline CDR1 is SGHDN and CDR2 is FVKESK. The CDR3 loop spans 15 amino acids. Trimming took 3 bases from V and 5 from J, leaving 17 bases between them. CDR3 sequence reads: CASSHPADLRNEQYF. The CDR3 DNA sequence: TGTGCCAGCAGCCATCCGGCGGACCTCCGGAACGAGCAGTACTTC.

The J gene is TRBJ2-3, the V gene TRBV5-5; 8 nucleotides line up with TRBD2. The length of the CDR3 is 15 residues. V lost 2 bases, J lost 3 bases, and 5 bases stayed unmatched. Germline loops: CDR1 SGHKS, CDR2 YYEKEE (reference sequence). The chain's CDR3 is CASSFEGGRTDTQYF. CDR3 DNA: TGTGCCAGCAGCTTTGAGGGCGGGAGGACAGATACGCAGTATTTT.

The gene calls are TRBV5-5 and TRBJ2-5; possibly TRBD1 for D (7 bases). Germline CDR1 is SGHKS and CDR2 is YYEKEE (reference sequence). This CDR3 has 16 residues. V lost 0 bases and J lost 5, with 17 bases in between. This chain's CDR3 is CASSLEQGIGGETQYF. CDR3 bases: TGTGCCAGCAGCTTGGAACAGGGGATCGGAGGGGAGACCCAGTACTTC.

This clone was detected once. V and J are TRBV7-8 and TRBJ2-1; a weak D match, TRBD2 (6 bases). The germline gives CDR1 SGHVS, CDR2 FQNEAQ. CDR3 length: 17 residues. V gave up 4 bases and J gave up 5 bases, with 21 bases separating them. The CDR3 sequence: CASSSGAGGQGNNEQFF. In DNA form, the CDR3 reads TGTGCCAGCAGCTCAGGAGCCGGAGGGCAGGGTAACAATGAGCAGTTCTTC.

The chain combines TRBV7-9 with TRBJ2-7, with 10 nucleotides matching TRBD1. Germline V CDR1 and CDR2: SEHNR, FQNEAQ (reference sequence). Losses at the gene ends were 4 bases for V and 6 bases for J; bases not matched to a gene: 6. The CDR3 consists of 14 residues. The CDR3 DNA follows: TGTGCCAGCAGCTCGACAGGGGGCATCGGCGAGCAGTACTTC. Residues: CASSSTGGIGEQYF.

J is TRBJ2-3 and V is TRBV27; D is perhaps TRBD1 or TRBD2 (6 bases each). Germline loops: CDR1 MNHEY, CDR2 SMNVEV (reference sequence). The CDR3 is 15 amino acids. Trimming removed 7 bases from V and 8 bases from J, with 22 bases in between. DNA for the CDR3: TGTGCCAGCATCCCCGAGGGGGGAGGAACTGGTACGCAGTATTTT. This encodes CASIPEGGGTGTQYF.

V is TRBV6-1 and J is TRBJ1-5; D gene unclear. Germline CDR1 MNHNS, CDR2 SASEGT. V was pared by 3 bases and J by 7 bases, with 10 bases between. The CDR3 sequence is 13 residues long. CDR3 DNA sequence: TGTGCCAGCAGTGATCAGCGGAGCCAGCCCCAGCATTTT. This gives the protein CASSDQRSQPQHF.

J is TRBJ1-5 and V is TRBV15, with D perhaps matching TRBD1 (6 bases). V was trimmed by 7 bases and J by 1 base, leaving 14 bases between them. The CDR3 has 15 residues. Germline V gene sequence: CDR1 LNHNV, CDR2 YYDKDF (reference sequence). The CDR3 region has the DNA TGTGCCACCACTGCGGACAGAGACAGCAATCAGCCCCAGCATTTT. Residues: CATTADRDSNQPQHF. The complete variable domain, with remaining parts taken from reference TRBV15 and TRBJ1-5, reads DAMVIQNPRYQVTQFGKPVTLSCSQTLNHNVMYWYQQKSSQAPKLLFHYYDKDFNNEADTPDNFQSRRPNTSFCFLDIRSPGLGDTAMYLCATTADRDSNQPQHFGDGTRLSIL.

The V call is TRBV2, the J call TRBJ2-1; D perhaps matches TRBD2 (6 bases). From germline, CDR1 is SNHLY and CDR2 FYNNEI. This CDR3 has 11 residues. Between the trimmed V and J ends, which lost 10 bases and 7 bases, there was a span of 11 bases. The DNA for the CDR3 is TGTGCCACCGCGACTAGAAATGAGCAGTTCTTC. Protein sequence: CATATRNEQFF.

The chain links TRBV29-1 to TRBJ2-7; D may be TRBD2 (6 bases). Trimming shortened V by 0 bases and J by 3 bases, and 12 bases separated the two germline ends. This CDR3 contains 14 residues. Germline V gene sequence: CDR1 SQVTM, CDR2 ANQGSEA. DNA of the CDR3: TGCAGCGTTGAAGAGCGGGATAGCGGCTACGAGCAGTACTTC. This sequence encodes CSVEERDSGYEQYF.

The V call is TRBV27, the J call TRBJ1-1, with TRBD1 as a possible D gene (5 bases). The CDR3 is 13 residues long. CDR1 and CDR2 from the germline V gene are MNHEY and SMNVEV (reference sequence). V was shortened by 4 bases and J by 5 bases, with 11 bases between the two germline ends. CDR3 loop: CASSSPGGTEAFF. CDR3 coding DNA: TGTGCCAGCAGTTCCCCGGGGGGTACTGAAGCTTTCTTT.

The V gene is TRBV6-5, the J gene TRBJ2-7, with 7 bases that match TRBD2. Germline CDR1 is MNHEY and CDR2 is SVGAGI. V gave up 0 bases and J gave up 6 bases; unmatched junction bases: 5. This CDR3 is built from 14 residues. The CDR3 sequence: CASSYSGGSPEQYF. The CDR3, as DNA: TGTGCCAGCAGTTACTCCGGCGGGAGCCCCGAGCAGTACTTC.

This chain connects TRBV6-5 to TRBJ2-7, with D unclear. Between the trimmed V and J ends, which lost 8 bases and 3 bases, there was a span of 14 bases. Looked up from germline, CDR1 is MNHEY and CDR2 is SVGAGI. CDR3 length: 13 amino acids. The CDR3 region has the DNA TGTGCCAGCTCACTTCAGGCAGGCTACGAGCAGTACTTC. It specifies CASSLQAGYEQYF.

The chain couples TRBV11-2 to TRBJ2-5; perhaps TRBD2 as D (6 bases). Trimming shortened V by 2 bases and J by 5 bases, and 18 bases separated the two germline ends. Germline V CDR1 and CDR2: SGHAT, FQNNGV. The CDR3 extends over 16 amino acids. CDR3 sequence reads: CASSLWGLPPLETQYF. In DNA form, the CDR3 reads TGTGCCAGCAGCTTATGGGGACTGCCACCTTTGGAGACCCAGTACTTC.

The chain has TRBV5-1 and TRBJ2-5; D may match TRBD1 or TRBD2 (8 bases each). Germline CDR1 SGHRS, CDR2 YFSETQ. The CDR3 loop spans 21 amino acids. V was shortened by 0 bases and J by 2 bases, with 29 bases between the two germline ends. The CDR3 DNA reads TGCGCCAGCAGCTTGGCCGTGACAGGGGCTGTATCGGCTAGCGGGCAAGAGACCCAGTACTTC. Translating gives CASSLAVTGAVSASGQETQYF.

This clone appeared a single time. The chain employs TRBV6-5 and TRBJ2-3; perhaps TRBD2 as D (5 bases). With 6 bases removed from V and 6 bases from J, the gap between germline ends came to 13 bases. Germline CDR1 and CDR2: MNHEY and SVGAGI. The CDR3 loop spans 13 amino acids. The CDR3 is CASSPGGWDTQYF. CDR3 DNA: TGTGCCAGCAGCCCTGGAGGTTGGGATACGCAGTATTTT.

V and J are TRBV28 and TRBJ1-5; D is uncertain. V shed 6 bases and J shed 7 bases, with 16 bases lying between them. Germline lookup yields CDR1 MDHEN and CDR2 SYDVKM. The CDR3 loop spans 14 amino acids. CDR3 in DNA: TGTGCCAGCAGCGCGGGGTCCGGAACGCAGCCCCAGCATTTT. Protein: CASSAGSGTQPQHF.

The chain combines TRBV11-3 with TRBJ2-6; D remains ambiguous. This CDR3 has 15 residues. The germline gives CDR1 SGHNT, CDR2 YENEEA. The V and J ends lost 4 bases and 0 bases respectively, with 7 bases between them. The CDR3 DNA sequence: TGTGCCAGCAGCTCTGCCCTCTCTGGGGCCAACGTCCTGACTTTC. Amino acids: CASSSALSGANVLTF.